This TCR beta chain was sequenced in a study of blood T cell repertoires in COVID-19. The wider study: In each case, the material was cDNA or gDNA derived from T cells, B-cell-depleted T cells, or PBMCs.

Clinical history reported by participants formed the basis on which cohorts were assigned. This CDR3 is 17 amino acids long. Germline lookup yields CDR1 SNHLY and CDR2 FYNNEI. V was clipped by 2 bases and J by 11 bases; unmatched bases: 16. The method was immunoSEQ multiplex PCR; TCRdb's version includes in-frame clones alone and lacks a portion of them. Among about 170,000 clones listed, about nine tenths were seen once. Sequenced sample: PBMCs or T cells enriched from blood (not recorded which). This TCR was recovered from a young woman who had recovered from COVID-19. This chain joins TRBV2 and TRBJ1-4; 8 bases are a match to TRBD1. CDR3 sequence (DNA): TGTGCCAGCAGTGAATCTTTCCAGGGGGCAGCTGTGGAGAAACTGTTTTTT. It is translated as CASSESFQGAAVEKLFF.